Following are 14 T cell receptor beta chains from one sample sequenced in a study of blood T cell repertoires in COVID-19. The repertoire was sequenced with immunoSEQ multiplex PCR; TCRdb's copy has only in-frame clones and lacks some. The sample has roughly 330,000 clones; roughly 88% are singletons. Sequenced material: PBMCs or T cells enriched from blood (not recorded which). The receptor source for this set is a man aged 30 to 45 who had recovered from COVID-19.

This chain links TRBV19 with TRBJ2-2; 9 bases map to TRBD1. Germline lookup yields CDR1 LNHDA and CDR2 SQIVND (reference sequence). V shed 3 bases, J shed 3 bases, and the junction held 2 bases outside the gene matches. The CDR3 has 15 residues. The CDR3 is CASSIDRGDTGELFF. The CDR3 coding sequence is TGTGCCAGTAGTATTGACAGGGGGGACACCGGGGAGCTGTTTTTT.

V gene TRBV5-1 combines with J gene TRBJ2-5; D call uncertain. V lost 6 bases, J lost 0 bases, and 6 bases lay in between. Germline V gene data show CDR1 as SGHRS and CDR2 as YFSETQ. The CDR3 sequence is 12 residues long. CDR3 DNA: TGCGCCAGCACCCAGGACCAAGAGACCCAGTACTTC. This sequence encodes CASTQDQETQYF.

This rearrangement joins TRBV5-1 to TRBJ2-7; 11 nucleotides line up with TRBD2. The trim removed 3 bases at V and 2 bases at J, leaving 7 bases unmatched. Germline assignment: CDR1 SGHRS and CDR2 YFSETQ. CDR3 size: 16 residues. DNA for the CDR3: TGCGCCAGCAGCTCGACTAGCGGGACATCTCCCTACGAGCAGTACTTC. This sequence encodes CASSSTSGTSPYEQYF. Full variable domain (outside the CDR3, taken from reference TRBV5-1 and TRBJ2-7): KAGVTQTPRYLIKTRGQQVTLSCSPISGHRSVSWYQQTPGQGLQFLFEYFSETQRNKGNFPGRFSGRQFSNSRSEMNVSTLELGDSALYLCASSSTSGTSPYEQYFGPGTRLTVT.

This chain links TRBV28 with TRBJ1-6; 9 nucleotides agree with TRBD1. The germline V gene encodes CDR1 MDHEN and CDR2 SYDVKM. V trimming: 7 bases; J trimming: 7 bases; junction bases outside the gene matches: 8. The CDR3 totals 15 residues. The CDR3 nucleotides are TGTGCCAGCAACCGGGACAGGGAAGGGAATTCACCCCTCCACTTT. Encoded protein: CASNRDREGNSPLHF.

The rearrangement joins TRBV28 to TRBJ1-4; 9 bases align to TRBD1. Germline-derived CDR1 and CDR2 are MDHEN and SYDVKM. This CDR3 has 17 amino acids. The trim removed 2 bases at V and 7 bases at J, leaving 11 bases unmatched. The CDR3 nucleotides read TGTGCCAGCAGTTTAACACAGGGGGCGATAGAAAGTGAAAAACTGTTTTTT. Translated: CASSLTQGAIESEKLFF.

V is TRBV6-5 and J is TRBJ2-5; D not resolved. The ends were cut back, 6 bases at V and 3 bases at J, with 2 bases in the middle. This CDR3 is 10 amino acids long. In germline, CDR1 is MNHEY, CDR2 SVGAGI. CDR3 bases: TGTGCCAGCAGCAAAGAGACCCAGTACTTC. Protein product: CASSKETQYF.

The CDR3 bases are TGTGCCAGCAGCCAAGGAGGGCAGTCCTATGGCTACACCTTC. It yields the protein CASSQGGQSYGYTF. The rearrangement links TRBV13 to TRBJ1-2, with unresolved D. V was pared by 5 bases and J by 4 bases, with 14 bases between. CDR1 and CDR2 from the germline V gene are PRHDT and FYEKMQ (reference sequence). The CDR3 is made up of 14 amino acids.

This clone was seen only a few times. The chain employs TRBV5-8 and TRBJ2-5; D is ambiguous. V was trimmed by 5 bases and J by 6 bases, leaving 8 bases between them. The germline V gene has CDR1 SGHTS and CDR2 YDEGEE. This CDR3 is built from 11 residues. The CDR3 DNA is TGTGCCAGCAGGGTTGAGCAGACCCAGTACTTC. It translates to CASRVEQTQYF.

This rearrangement joins TRBV14 to TRBJ2-1; weak D call: TRBD2 (6 bases). V was pared by 3 bases and J by 0 bases, with 12 bases between. The germline CDR1 and CDR2 sequences are SGHDN and FVKESK. The CDR3 covers 16 residues. The CDR3 DNA sequence: TGTGCCAGCAGCCAGAGGAGGGCGAGCTCCTACAATGAGCAGTTCTTC. Its protein product is CASSQRRASSYNEQFF.

The chain recombines TRBV3-1 (or the pseudogene TRBV3-2) with TRBJ1-2, with D perhaps matching TRBD1 (6 bases). V lost 2 bases to trimming and J lost 7 bases, with 17 bases between them. The CDR3 is 15 residues long. Per the germline V gene, CDR1 is LGHDT and CDR2 is YNNKEL (reference sequence). CDR3 protein: CASSQSSGGRGGYTF. CDR3 DNA sequence: TGTGCCAGCAGCCAATCCTCGGGGGGGCGCGGTGGCTACACCTTC.

The genes are TRBV27 and TRBJ2-1; 8 bases map to TRBD1. Trimming at V came to 4 bases and at J to 3 bases, leaving 2 bases not matched to a gene. The CDR3 is 14 residues long. Per germline, CDR1 MNHEY and CDR2 SMNVEV (reference sequence). The CDR3 is CASSSDRDYNEQFF. DNA for the CDR3: TGTGCCAGCAGTTCGGACAGGGACTACAATGAGCAGTTCTTC.

The chain is built from TRBV27 and TRBJ1-1, with 7 bases matching TRBD1. The V and J ends lost 2 bases and 2 bases, in that order; junction bases with no gene match: 2. In germline, CDR1 is MNHEY, CDR2 SMNVEV (reference sequence). The CDR3 length is 14 residues. The CDR3 sequence: CASSLGTVNTEAFF. For the CDR3, the DNA is TGTGCCAGCAGTTTAGGGACAGTTAACACTGAAGCTTTCTTT.

A single count supports this clone. The chain links TRBV28 to TRBJ2-3; 9 bases match TRBD2. Trimming removed 7 bases from V and 5 bases from J; junction bases left unmatched: 7. This CDR3 has 14 amino acids. The germline V gene encodes CDR1 MDHEN and CDR2 SYDVKM. Written as DNA, the CDR3 is TGTGCCAGCATGCCTAGCGGGGCGGTAGATACGCAGTATTTT. Residues: CASMPSGAVDTQYF.

The chain recombines TRBV29-1 with TRBJ2-2, with 8 nucleotides matching TRBD1. The CDR3 consists of 13 residues. Per the germline V gene, CDR1 is SQVTM and CDR2 is ANQGSEA. Losses at the gene ends were 7 bases for V and 1 base for J; bases not matched to a gene: 2. CDR3 coding DNA: TGCAGCGCCGGACAGGGGAACACCGGGGAGCTGTTTTTT. It is translated as CSAGQGNTGELFF.